These 13 T cell receptor beta chains originate from one sample sequenced in a study of blood T cell repertoires in COVID-19. TCRdb's table, derived via immunoSEQ multiplex PCR, lists solely in-frame clones and lacks some. This sample has about 170,000 clones, with around four fifths found just once. Sequencing was done on a sample of peripheral blood. The source of these receptors is a woman aged 80 or older with COVID-19, enrolled during active disease.

This chain joins TRBV6-6 and TRBJ2-5; TRBD2 might be the D (6 bases). Per the germline V gene, CDR1 is MNHNY and CDR2 is SVGAGI (reference sequence). V was trimmed by 6 bases and J by 4 bases, leaving 12 bases between them. This CDR3 region has 13 residues. The CDR3: CASRGLLLETQYF. The DNA of the CDR3 is TGTGCCAGCAGGGGACTCCTCCTAGAGACCCAGTACTTC.

Worth noting for this clone: Other DNA sequences of this sample code for an identical CDR3. This chain joins TRBV5-1 and TRBJ2-2; D may be TRBD1 (6 bases). The length of the CDR3 is 15 residues. Deletions cut 4 bases from V and 6 bases from J, with 16 bases between. Germline V CDR1 and CDR2: SGHRS, YFSETQ. CDR3: CASSPRGVAPGELFF. CDR3 coding DNA: TGCGCCAGCAGCCCCAGGGGTGTAGCGCCCGGGGAGCTGTTTTTT.

This sequence joins TRBV5-1 and TRBJ1-2; D might be TRBD1 (6 bases). CDR1 and CDR2 (germline): SGHRS, YFSETQ. Trimming shortened V by 1 base and J by 8 bases, and 15 bases separated the two germline ends. This CDR3 has 14 amino acids. CDR3 nucleotides: TGCGCCAGCAGCTTGTTCTCCAGGGGCGAGGGCTACACCTTC. It encodes CASSLFSRGEGYTF.

V and J are TRBV4-1 and TRBJ2-7; D uncertain. The CDR3 length is 12 residues. Between the trimmed V and J ends, which lost 6 bases and 2 bases, there was a span of 8 bases. Germline assignment: CDR1 MGHRA and CDR2 YSYEKL. This CDR3 reads CASSSSTYEQYF. The CDR3 region has the DNA TGCGCCAGCAGTAGTAGTACCTACGAGCAGTACTTC.

CDR3 in DNA: TGTGCCAGCAGTGGGGGACAGCTACTTGGCTCTTTCTATGGCTACACCTTC. It is translated as CASSGGQLLGSFYGYTF. This chain connects TRBV6-1 to TRBJ1-2, with TRBD1 matching 7 bases. The V gene's germline CDR1 is MNHNS and CDR2 SASEGT. J gave up 4 bases and V 4 bases, and 15 bases lay outside the gene matches. The CDR3 length is 17 residues.

This chain joins TRBV19 and TRBJ1-5, with D perhaps matching TRBD1 (5 bases). This CDR3 comprises 16 residues. Looked up from germline, CDR1 is LNHDA and CDR2 is SQIVND (reference sequence). V was cut by 2 bases and J by 4 bases, with 15 bases left in between. CDR3 bases: TGTGCCAGTAGTATAAACCTCGGGACTGAGAATCAGCCCCAGCATTTT. This sequence encodes CASSINLGTENQPQHF.

This CDR3 is CASSLRTGTYSNQPQHF. In DNA, the CDR3 is TGTGCCAGCAGCTTAAGGACAGGGACTTATAGCAATCAGCCCCAGCATTTT. This chain links TRBV5-5 with TRBJ1-5; 8 nucleotides agree with TRBD1. The CDR3 loop spans 17 amino acids. J lost 0 bases, V lost 2 bases, and 7 bases had no gene match. Germline V gene sequence: CDR1 SGHKS, CDR2 YYEKEE (reference sequence).

The V gene is TRBV5-1, the J gene TRBJ2-5; unclear D gene. CDR3 length equals 14 residues. The V gene's germline CDR1 is SGHRS and CDR2 YFSETQ. Trimming took off 0 bases at V and 5 bases at J, with 11 bases between the two ends. The DNA for the CDR3 is TGCGCCAGCAGCTTGGGAGCCATCAAGGAGACCCAGTACTTC. As protein: CASSLGAIKETQYF. The variable domain in full, with the rest retrieved from reference TRBV5-1 and TRBJ2-5, is KAGVTQTPRYLIKTRGQQVTLSCSPISGHRSVSWYQQTPGQGLQFLFEYFSETQRNKGNFPGRFSGRQFSNSRSEMNVSTLELGDSALYLCASSLGAIKETQYFGPGTRLLVL.

The chain employs TRBV5-1 and TRBJ2-7; 11 positions match TRBD2. J lost 6 bases, V lost 6 bases, and 14 bases had no gene match. CDR3 length equals 16 residues. CDR1 is SGHRS, CDR2 YFSETQ, per germline. The CDR3: CASKTLAGAPETEQYF. The DNA for the CDR3 is TGCGCCAGCAAGACACTAGCGGGAGCCCCTGAAACCGAGCAGTACTTC.

Remarks on this clone: Sequence at one end of the junction differs from germline and may be a read error. The chain uses TRBV7-7 and TRBJ2-1; TRBD2 matches at 7 bases. This CDR3 is 16 amino acids long. Germline-derived CDR1 and CDR2 are SSHAT and FNYEAQ (reference sequence). CDR3 DNA: TGTGCTAGCAGCTTATTAGGCGCGGGAGAGTACAATGAGCAGTTCTTC. Residues: CASSLLGAGEYNEQFF.

The J gene is TRBJ2-1, the V gene TRBV5-1; 9 bases align to TRBD1. The CDR3 contains 16 residues. V shed 3 bases and J 8 bases; nucleotides not matched to a gene: 12. Germline CDR1 is SGHRS and CDR2 is YFSETQ. The CDR3 DNA reads as TGCGCCAGCAGCTCGGGAGGCACAGGGGGCGCGGATGAGCAGTTCTTC. Encoded protein: CASSSGGTGGADEQFF.

This clone was observed a few times. The chain employs TRBV3-1 (or the pseudogene TRBV3-2) and TRBJ2-3, with TRBD2 matching over 7 bases. The J segment lost 5 bases and the V segment lost 0 bases, leaving 11 bases of the junction unmatched. The CDR3 has 17 residues. Germline V lookup: CDR1 LGHDT, CDR2 YNNKEL (reference sequence). CDR3 nucleotides: TGTGCCAGCAGCCAAGATTGGCGGGGGAGGTTAGGAGATACGCAGTATTTT. This codes for CASSQDWRGRLGDTQYF.

The rearrangement uses TRBV6-1 and TRBJ2-7; 9 nucleotides match TRBD1. There are 16 residues in the CDR3. The germline V gene encodes CDR1 MNHNS and CDR2 SASEGT. V shed 1 base, J shed 3 bases, and the junction held 7 bases outside the gene matches. CDR3 bases: TGTGCCAGCAGTGAAGGTTTCGGGACAGGGTACTACGAGCAGTACTTC. It is translated as CASSEGFGTGYYEQYF.